Presented here are 10 T cell receptor beta chains from one specimen sequenced in a study of radiotherapy plus CTLA-4 blockade in lung cancer. The repertoire was sequenced with immunoSEQ multiplex PCR; TCRdb's copy has only in-frame clones and lacks some. The repertoire holds some 73,000 clones, with around 81% as singletons. Sequenced here: peripheral blood, sampled from a patient treated with radiotherapy plus ipilimumab. The origin of the receptors is a human donor with non-small cell lung cancer whose response to radiotherapy plus ipilimumab could not be evaluated. Some clones in this sample may be carry-over from other donors' samples.

The rearrangement joins TRBV15 to TRBJ2-5; D is undetermined. The CDR3 contains 12 residues. Germline CDR1 reads LNHNV; CDR2 reads YYDKDF (reference sequence). Deletions cut 0 bases from V and 4 bases from J, with 3 bases between. This CDR3 reads CATSRDIETQYF. Here the CDR3 DNA reads TGTGCCACCAGCAGAGATATAGAGACCCAGTACTTC.

J is TRBJ1-2 and V is TRBV4-1; 8 bases align to TRBD1. CDR1 and CDR2 from the germline V gene are MGHRA and YSYEKL. The CDR3 has 15 amino acids. The trim removed 1 base at V and 8 bases at J, leaving 9 bases unmatched. The CDR3 protein is CASSQAQGAEWGYTF. The CDR3 DNA follows: TGCGCCAGCAGCCAAGCGCAGGGGGCTGAGTGGGGCTACACCTTC.

The J gene is TRBJ1-2, the V gene TRBV7-2, with D tentatively TRBD1 (6 bases). The germline CDR1 and CDR2 sequences are SGHTA and FQGNSA. The CDR3 runs to 13 residues. Trimming removed 4 bases at V and 5 bases at J, with 11 bases between. The CDR3 coding sequence is TGTGCCAGCAGCTCCGACAGGCGATATGGCTACACCTTC. Translation: CASSSDRRYGYTF.

The chain has TRBV7-9 and TRBJ1-4; D unclear. The V gene lost 5 bases and the J gene lost 0 bases, with 7 bases spanning the gap. This CDR3 contains 14 residues. In germline, CDR1 is SEHNR, CDR2 FQNEAQ (reference sequence). The CDR3: CASSQSATNEKLFF. DNA of the CDR3: TGTGCCAGCAGCCAGTCTGCAACTAATGAAAAACTGTTTTTT. Using reference TRBV7-9 and TRBJ1-4 for the parts outside the CDR3, the full variable domain is DTGVSQNPRHKITKRGQNVTFRCDPISEHNRLYWYRQTLGQGPEFLTYFQNEAQLEKSRLLSDRFSAERPKGSFSTLEIQRTEQGDSAMYLCASSQSATNEKLFFGSGTQLSVL.

The rearrangement links TRBV5-1 to TRBJ1-1, with D tentatively TRBD1 (5 bases). The V end was cut by 3 bases, the J end by 5 bases, with 14 bases between. This CDR3 is 14 amino acids long. CDR1 and CDR2 from the germline V gene are SGHRS and YFSETQ. The chain's CDR3 is CASSSGHFGTEAFF. For the CDR3, the DNA is TGCGCCAGCAGCTCAGGACATTTCGGGACTGAAGCTTTCTTT.

This clone has just one count. The V and J genes are TRBV19 and TRBJ2-3, with D maybe TRBD2 (5 bases). With 3 bases removed from V and 2 bases from J, the gap between germline ends came to 12 bases. The CDR3 has 15 amino acids. Germline V CDR1 and CDR2: LNHDA, SQIVND (reference sequence). The CDR3, as DNA: TGTGCCAGTAGTATCGGAGGTCCCATCACAGATACGCAGTATTTT. Protein: CASSIGGPITDTQYF.

The chain links TRBV6-6 to TRBJ2-5; 8 positions agree with TRBD1. Germline lookup yields CDR1 MNHNY and CDR2 SVGAGI (reference sequence). With V trimmed by 5 bases and J by 1 base, 6 bases remained unmatched. This CDR3 is 15 amino acids long. The CDR3 nucleotides read TGTGCCAGCAGTCCCGGACAGGGAGGCCAAGAGACCCAGTACTTC. Translation: CASSPGQGGQETQYF.

The chain is built from TRBV19 and TRBJ1-5, with 8 bases matching TRBD1. The CDR3 covers 17 residues. In germline, CDR1 is LNHDA, CDR2 SQIVND (reference sequence). V lost 3 bases to trimming and J lost 7 bases; unmatched junction nucleotides: 14. In DNA form, the CDR3 reads TGTGCCAGTAGTATCCCCACCCGACAGGGGAGCAGGCAGCCCCAGCATTTT. It translates to CASSIPTRQGSRQPQHF.

This sequence joins TRBV28 and TRBJ1-4; no clear D. The CDR3 loop spans 15 amino acids. Germline values: CDR1 MDHEN, CDR2 SYDVKM. V was shortened by 6 bases and J by 8 bases, with 19 bases between the two germline ends. CDR3 coding DNA: TGTGCCAGCAGATCTACCCAGGTCAGAGGGGAAAAACTGTTTTTT. The encoded protein is CASRSTQVRGEKLFF. The whole variable domain, filled in from reference TRBV28 and TRBJ1-4, reads DVKVTQSSRYLVKRTGEKVFLECVQDMDHENMFWYRQDPGLGLRLIYFSYDVKMKEKGDIPEGYSVSREKKERFSLILESASTNQTSMYLCASRSTQVRGEKLFFGSGTQLSVL.

The V gene is TRBV6-1, the J gene TRBJ1-6; possibly TRBD1 for D (6 bases). CDR1 is MNHNS and CDR2 is SASEGT in the germline V gene. V dropped 7 bases and J dropped 9 bases, with 19 bases sitting between them. The CDR3 totals 15 residues. As DNA, the CDR3 is TGTGCCAGCACAACCCCTCGGGGGGCCCCTTCACCCCTCCACTTT. This sequence encodes CASTTPRGAPSPLHF.